The present entry profiles one TCR beta chain with its context. Its antigen is undetermined. The CDR3 is 16 residues long. V lost 4 bases to trimming and J lost 5 bases; unmatched junction nucleotides: 7. The V gene's germline CDR1 is SGHRS and CDR2 YFSETQ. The entry originates in a study of long-term antiretroviral therapy in people with HIV. Findings of the study overall: ART preceded a rise in diversity that nonetheless stayed lower than in transplant donor controls.

Samples were assayed with immunoSEQ v3.0 at survey level. Libraries were prepared by immunoSEQ multiplex PCR; TCRdb keeps only in-frame clonotypes and omits some of them. Of roughly 20,000 clones listed, roughly 85% were seen once; the top ten hold roughly a tenth. The V and J genes are TRBV5-1 and TRBJ1-6; 9 bases are a match to TRBD1. This sequence was found in a woman between 35 and 50 years old with HIV. Sequenced here: unsorted PBMCs, sampled 4.1 years after starting antiretroviral therapy. CDR3 coding DNA: TGCGCCAGCAGCCTAACAGGGGGCCGGGATAATTCACCCCTCCACTTT. Its translation is CASSLTGGRDNSPLHF. The complete variable domain, with remaining parts taken from reference TRBV5-1 and TRBJ1-6, reads KAGVTQTPRYLIKTRGQQVTLSCSPISGHRSVSWYQQTPGQGLQFLFEYFSETQRNKGNFPGRFSGRQFSNSRSEMNVSTLELGDSALYLCASSLTGGRDNSPLHFGNGTRLTVT.